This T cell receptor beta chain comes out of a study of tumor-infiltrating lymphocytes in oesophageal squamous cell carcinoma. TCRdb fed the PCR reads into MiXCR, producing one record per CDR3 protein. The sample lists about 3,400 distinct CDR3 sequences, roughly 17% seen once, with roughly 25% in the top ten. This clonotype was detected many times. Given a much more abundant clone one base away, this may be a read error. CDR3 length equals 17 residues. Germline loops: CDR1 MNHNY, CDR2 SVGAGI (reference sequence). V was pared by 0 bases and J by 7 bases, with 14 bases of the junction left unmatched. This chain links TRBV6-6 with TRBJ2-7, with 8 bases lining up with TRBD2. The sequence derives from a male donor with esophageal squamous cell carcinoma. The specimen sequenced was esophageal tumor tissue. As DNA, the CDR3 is TGTGCCAGCAGTTACTCTAGGACTAGCTCCTTTTACAATGAGCAGTACTTC. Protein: CASSYSRTSSFYNEQYF.